The rows below give T cell receptor beta chains drawn from one sample of a study of cytomegalovirus exposure and HLA in healthy donors. Here immunoSEQ multiplex PCR was the method, and the copy in TCRdb shows in-frame clones only, minus some. The data hold 150,000 to 200,000 clones, with around 80% observed a single time. The sequencing sample was made of PBMCs. These TCRs come from a woman aged 30 to 39 in good health and CMV-seronegative. The CDR3 runs from the conserved cysteine through the conserved F or W. The D gene is left open where the match is weak.

j_gene	d_gene	v_gene	CDR3nt	CDR3aa
TRBJ2-2	.	TRBV9	TGTGCCAGCAGCGTAGCTGGTAGCACCGGGGAGCTGTTTTTT	CASSVAGSTGELFF
TRBJ2-1	TRBD2	TRBV5-1	TGCGCCAGCAGCTTGGCGGGCGGGGGGTACAATGAGCAGTTCTTC	CASSLAGGGYNEQFF
TRBJ2-7	.	TRBV25-1	TGTGCCAGCAGTGAATATTACCAGGAAACCTACGAGCAGTACTTC	CASSEYYQETYEQYF
TRBJ2-7	.	TRBV18	TGTGCCAGCTCACCAAGTCGCGCAGAGCAGTACTTC	CASSPSRAEQYF
TRBJ2-7	TRBD1	TRBV5-5	TGTGCCAGCAGCTTAGGGCAGGGGGTCTACGAGCAGTACTTC	CASSLGQGVYEQYF
TRBJ2-7	.	TRBV19	TGTGCCAGTAGTACACAGGACGTCCTAGGGTCCTACGAGCAGTACTTC	CASSTQDVLGSYEQYF
TRBJ2-7	.	TRBV21-1	TGTGCCAGCAGCTACCCTAGCAGAATCTACGAGCAGTACTTC	CASSYPSRIYEQYF
TRBJ1-5	TRBD1	TRBV30	TGTGCCTGGGGACAGGGTGGCAATCAGCCCCAGCATTTT	CAWGQGGNQPQHF
TRBJ2-5	TRBD2	TRBV10-3	TGTGCCATCAGTGAGTTGGTGGCGGGAGGAGAGACCCAGTACTTC	CAISELVAGGETQYF
TRBJ1-2	.	TRBV5-5	TGTGCCAGCAGCTTGGACGGGTTAAGTAACTATGGCTACACCTTC	CASSLDGLSNYGYTF
TRBJ1-2	.	TRBV29-1	TGCAGCGTTGTGGGGGGAGACGGCTACACCTTC	CSVVGGDGYTF
TRBJ1-1	.	TRBV6-5	TGTGCCAGCAGTTACGGGGGGGGAATGGTTGAAGCTTTCTTT	CASSYGGGMVEAFF
TRBJ2-1	.	TRBV4-1	TGCGCCAGCAGCCAAGATTTAAGCGTTCAACCAGGGTACAATGAGCAGTTCTTC	CASSQDLSVQPGYNEQFF
TRBJ2-7	TRBD2	TRBV6-5	TGTGCCAGCAGCGAACTAGCGGGATCCTCCTACGAGCAGTACTTC	CASSELAGSSYEQYF
TRBJ1-1	TRBD1	TRBV6-1	TGTGCCAGCAGTCCCTCGAGACAGGGGGGCACTGAAGCTTTCTTT	CASSPSRQGGTEAFF
TRBJ1-6	TRBD1	TRBV6-1	TGTGCCAGCAGAATCGAAGGGGGCAATTCACCCCTCCACTTT	CASRIEGGNSPLHF
TRBJ1-6	.	TRBV29-1	TGCAGCGTCCGATTGGACAGCCCGAATTCACCCCTCCACTTT	CSVRLDSPNSPLHF
TRBJ2-7	.	TRBV6-5	TGTGCCAGCAGCCCGAGCGGAGGGGCCGAGCAGTACTTC	CASSPSGGAEQYF
TRBJ1-5	.	TRBV2	TGTGCCAGCAGGGGGGGAGGGGATCAGCCCCAGCATTTT	CASRGGGDQPQHF
TRBJ1-5	TRBD1	TRBV27	TGTGCCAGCAGTCAAGGGACAGGGAATAGCAATCAGCCCCAGCATTTT	CASSQGTGNSNQPQHF
TRBJ1-5	.	TRBV30	TGTGCCTGGAATCGACAGGTAAATCAGCCCCAGCATTTT	CAWNRQVNQPQHF
TRBJ2-1	.	TRBV9	TGTGCCAGCAGCCCTACAGGGACCAACTACAATGAGCAGTTCTTC	CASSPTGTNYNEQFF
TRBJ1-3	TRBD1	TRBV4-1	TGCGCCAGCAGCCAATTCACAGGGGCCCGCTCTGGAAACACCATATATTTT	CASSQFTGARSGNTIYF